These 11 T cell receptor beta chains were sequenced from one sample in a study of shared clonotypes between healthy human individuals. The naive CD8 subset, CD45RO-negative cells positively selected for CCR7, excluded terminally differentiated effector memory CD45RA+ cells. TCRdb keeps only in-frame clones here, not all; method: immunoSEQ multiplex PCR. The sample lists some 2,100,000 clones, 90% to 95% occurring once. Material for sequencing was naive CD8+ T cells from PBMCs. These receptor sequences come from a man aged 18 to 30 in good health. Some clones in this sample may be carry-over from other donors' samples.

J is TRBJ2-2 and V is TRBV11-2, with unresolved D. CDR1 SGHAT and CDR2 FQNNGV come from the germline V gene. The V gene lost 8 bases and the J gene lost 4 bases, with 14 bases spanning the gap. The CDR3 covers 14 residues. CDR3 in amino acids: CASRLLVGTGELFF. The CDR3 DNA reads TGTGCCAGCCGACTCCTGGTGGGCACCGGGGAGCTGTTTTTT.

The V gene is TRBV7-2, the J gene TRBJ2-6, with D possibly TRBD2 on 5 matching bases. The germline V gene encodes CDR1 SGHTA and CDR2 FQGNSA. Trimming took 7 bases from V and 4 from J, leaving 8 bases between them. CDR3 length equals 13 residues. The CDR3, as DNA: TGTGCCAGCACTCGAGGGGGGGCCAACGTCCTGACTTTC. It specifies CASTRGGANVLTF.

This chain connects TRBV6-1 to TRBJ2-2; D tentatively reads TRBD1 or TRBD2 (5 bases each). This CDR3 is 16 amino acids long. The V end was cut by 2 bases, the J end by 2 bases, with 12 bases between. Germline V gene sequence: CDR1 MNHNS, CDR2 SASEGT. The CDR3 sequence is CASSEWGTANTGELFF. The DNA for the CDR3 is TGTGCCAGCAGTGAATGGGGGACGGCAAACACCGGGGAGCTGTTTTTT.

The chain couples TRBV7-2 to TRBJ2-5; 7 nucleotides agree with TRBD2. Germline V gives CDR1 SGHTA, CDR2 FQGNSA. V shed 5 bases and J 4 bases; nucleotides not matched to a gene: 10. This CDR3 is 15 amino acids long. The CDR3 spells CASSVGSGFGETQYF. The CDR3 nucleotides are TGTGCCAGCAGCGTGGGTAGCGGGTTCGGAGAGACCCAGTACTTC.

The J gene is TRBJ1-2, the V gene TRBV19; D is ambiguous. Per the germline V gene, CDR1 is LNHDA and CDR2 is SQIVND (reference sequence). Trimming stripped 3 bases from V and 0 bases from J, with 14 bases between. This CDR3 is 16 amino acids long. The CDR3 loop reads CASSIGLGGPNYGYTF. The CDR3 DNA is TGTGCCAGTAGTATTGGATTGGGCGGACCTAACTATGGCTACACCTTC.

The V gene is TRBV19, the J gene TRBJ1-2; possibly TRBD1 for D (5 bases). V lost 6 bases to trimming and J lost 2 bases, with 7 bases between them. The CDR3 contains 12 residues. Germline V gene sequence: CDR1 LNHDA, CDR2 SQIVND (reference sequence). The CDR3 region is CASRGTNYGYTF. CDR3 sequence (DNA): TGTGCCAGTAGGGGGACCAACTATGGCTACACCTTC. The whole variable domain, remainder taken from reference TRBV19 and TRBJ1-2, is DGGITQSPKYLFRKEGQNVTLSCEQNLNHDAMYWYRQDPGQGLRLIYYSQIVNDFQKGDIAEGYSVSREKKESFPLTVTSAQKNPTAFYLCASRGTNYGYTFGSGTRLTVV.

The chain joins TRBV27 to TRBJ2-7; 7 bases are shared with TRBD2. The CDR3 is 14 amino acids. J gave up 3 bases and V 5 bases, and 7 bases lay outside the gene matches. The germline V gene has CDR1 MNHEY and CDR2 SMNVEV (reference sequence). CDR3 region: CASSRGGRGYEQYF. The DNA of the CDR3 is TGTGCCAGCAGTCGCGGAGGGAGGGGCTACGAGCAGTACTTC.

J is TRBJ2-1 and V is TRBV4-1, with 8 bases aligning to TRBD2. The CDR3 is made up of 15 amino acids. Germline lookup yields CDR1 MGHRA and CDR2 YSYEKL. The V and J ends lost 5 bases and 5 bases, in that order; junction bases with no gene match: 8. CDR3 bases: TGCGCCAGCAGCTTTCTAGCGGGTTCCAACAATGAGCAGTTCTTC. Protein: CASSFLAGSNNEQFF.

CDR3 amino acids: CASSVDLAGAYNEQFF. The CDR3 DNA is TGTGCCAGCAGCGTCGATCTAGCGGGGGCATACAATGAGCAGTTCTTC. This chain uses TRBV9 with TRBJ2-1, with 10 positions matching TRBD2. Looked up from germline, CDR1 is SGDLS and CDR2 is YYNGEE. CDR3 length: 16 amino acids. Unmatched junction bases numbered 6, after V lost 2 bases and J lost 4 bases.

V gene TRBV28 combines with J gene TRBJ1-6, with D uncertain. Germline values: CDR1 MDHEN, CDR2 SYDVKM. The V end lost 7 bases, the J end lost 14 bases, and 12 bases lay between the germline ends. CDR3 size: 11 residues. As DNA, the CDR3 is TGTGCCAGCACCAAGGAAACAACCCTCCACTTT. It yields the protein CASTKETTLHF. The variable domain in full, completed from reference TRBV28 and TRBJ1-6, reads DVKVTQSSRYLVKRTGEKVFLECVQDMDHENMFWYRQDPGLGLRLIYFSYDVKMKEKGDIPEGYSVSREKKERFSLILESASTNQTSMYLCASTKETTLHFGNGTRLTVT.

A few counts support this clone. CDR3 in amino acids: CASSFLPENTEAFF. In DNA, the CDR3 is TGTGCCAGCAGTTTCCTCCCGGAGAACACTGAAGCTTTCTTT. J is TRBJ1-1 and V is TRBV28; D is ambiguous. Germline-derived CDR1 and CDR2 are MDHEN and SYDVKM. The CDR3 extends over 14 amino acids. V was shortened by 3 bases and J by 1 base, with 9 bases between the two germline ends.